These 29 T cell receptor beta chains were sequenced from one sample in a study of a mutant IDH1 vaccine in newly diagnosed glioma. The antigens of these receptors remain unknown. Clones were sequenced by immunoSEQ multiplex PCR, and TCRdb holds only the in-frame ones, with some missing. The sample holds under 60,000 clones, around three quarters seen once. Time point noted: week 47, end of study. One vaccine dose held 300 ug of mutant IDH1 20-mer peptide and came with topical imiquimod. The sample was PBMCs, taken from a glioma patient whose treatment included an IDH1 peptide vaccine. Source of these receptors: a middle-aged woman with glioma. Some clones in this sample may be carry-over from other donors' samples.

This chain joins TRBV29-1 and TRBJ2-1; D remains unclear. This CDR3 region has 13 residues. V was cut by 4 bases and J by 0 bases, with 7 bases left in between. Per germline, CDR1 SQVTM and CDR2 ANQGSEA. The CDR3 sequence is CSVGAGSYNEQFF. CDR3 DNA sequence: TGCAGCGTTGGGGCAGGCTCCTACAATGAGCAGTTCTTC.

V usage is TRBV25-1 and J usage is TRBJ2-1; D gene ambiguous. Germline-derived CDR1 and CDR2 are MGHDK and SYGVNS. There are 14 residues in the CDR3. Trimming cost V 4 bases and J 7 bases, with 14 bases left between them. CDR3 region: CASSGRSAANEQFF. CDR3 DNA sequence: TGTGCCAGCAGTGGTCGATCGGCAGCTAATGAGCAGTTCTTC.

This chain links TRBV25-1 with TRBJ1-3; D gene uncertain. With 7 bases removed from V and 0 bases from J, the gap between germline ends came to 13 bases. From germline, CDR1 is MGHDK and CDR2 SYGVNS. The CDR3 sequence is 15 residues long. The CDR3 is CASTGSDPSGNTIYF. Written as DNA, the CDR3 is TGTGCCAGCACGGGGTCGGACCCCTCTGGAAACACCATATATTTT.

The chain couples TRBV6-6 to TRBJ2-5; D possibly matches TRBD1 or TRBD2 (5 bases each). The J call could be wrong; TRBJ2-7 is a better fit for the DNA end. Per the germline V gene, CDR1 is MNHNY and CDR2 is SVGAGI (reference sequence). CDR3 size: 13 residues. This CDR3 is CASSPGTIDEQYF. CDR3 bases: TGTGCCAGCAGCCCCGGGACGATCGACGAGCAGTACTTC.

The CDR3 here is CATNVLGGAGYTF. The DNA of the CDR3 is TGTGCCACCAACGTTTTAGGGGGAGCTGGCTACACCTTC. The chain recombines TRBV15 with TRBJ1-2, with a tentative D call TRBD1 (6 bases). Trimming took 7 bases from V and 7 from J, leaving 16 bases between them. Germline CDR1 is LNHNV and CDR2 is YYDKDF (reference sequence). CDR3 length: 13 amino acids.

This clone was observed a few times. The V call is TRBV12-5, the J call TRBJ1-1, with D unresolved. Between the trimmed V and J ends, which lost 0 bases and 7 bases, there was a span of 9 bases. The CDR3 runs to 13 residues. Germline V gives CDR1 LGHNT, CDR2 FRNRAP. The CDR3 loop reads CASGLVQGFEAFF. CDR3 DNA: TGTGCTAGTGGTTTGGTACAAGGATTTGAAGCTTTCTTT.

The chain carries TRBV7-2 and TRBJ2-7; TRBD2 matches at 7 bases. The CDR3 is made up of 15 amino acids. The V gene end was trimmed by 5 bases and the J gene end by 0 bases; junction bases not matched to a gene: 7. Per the germline V gene, CDR1 is SGHTA and CDR2 is FQGNSA. The CDR3 DNA sequence: TGTGCCAGCAGCGAAACTAGCGTATTCTCCTACGAGCAGTACTTC. Translated: CASSETSVFSYEQYF.

The chain is built from TRBV14 and TRBJ2-3; possibly TRBD2 for D (6 bases). Trimming stripped 0 bases from V and 5 bases from J, with 12 bases between. This CDR3 has 15 amino acids. Germline values: CDR1 SGHDN, CDR2 FVKESK. The CDR3 bases are TGTGCCAGCAGCCAAGATGGGACTGTCAAAGATACGCAGTATTTT. Translated: CASSQDGTVKDTQYF.

The V gene is TRBV4-1, the J gene TRBJ1-4; D remains unclear. Germline assignment: CDR1 MGHRA and CDR2 YSYEKL. The CDR3 runs 14 residues. Between the trimmed V and J ends, which lost 5 bases and 8 bases, there was a span of 15 bases. CDR3 sequence: CASSYVESGEKLFF. Here the CDR3 DNA reads TGCGCCAGCAGCTATGTTGAGAGTGGGGAAAAACTGTTTTTT.

This clone has only a few counts. The chain has TRBV30 and TRBJ1-1; a possible D gene is TRBD1 (5 bases). Germline-derived CDR1 and CDR2 are GTSNPN and SVGIG (reference sequence). Trimming removed 1 base at V and 8 bases at J, with 11 bases between. The CDR3 is 12 amino acids. The CDR3 DNA follows: TGTGCCTGGAGTGGGGGGGGATACGAAGCTTTCTTT. Protein sequence: CAWSGGGYEAFF.

The chain employs TRBV5-4 and TRBJ1-4; 12 positions agree with TRBD1. Germline CDR1 SGHNT, CDR2 YYREEE (reference sequence). J lost 6 bases, V lost 1 base, and 10 bases had no gene match. The CDR3 sequence is 18 residues long. CDR3 DNA: TGTGCCAGCAGCTTGTTTGGGACAGGGGGCGCGACAGATGAAAAACTGTTTTTT. Its translation is CASSLFGTGGATDEKLFF. Variable domain in full (rest from reference TRBV5-4 and TRBJ1-4): ETGVTQSPTHLIKTRGQQVTLRCSSQSGHNTVSWYQQALGQGPQFIFQYYREEENGRGNFPPRFSGLQFPNYSSELNVNALELDDSALYLCASSLFGTGGATDEKLFFGSGTQLSVL.

The rearrangement uses TRBV5-1 and TRBJ2-3; TRBD2 agrees at 9 bases. This CDR3 spans 17 amino acids. V trimming: 0 bases; J trimming: 2 bases; junction bases outside the gene matches: 7. Germline CDR1 and CDR2: SGHRS and YFSETQ. DNA of the CDR3: TGCGCCAGCAGCTTGGAGGTAGCGGGGGCCCACACAGATACGCAGTATTTT. Translating it yields CASSLEVAGAHTDTQYF.

The genes are TRBV6-5 and TRBJ1-1; D perhaps matches TRBD1 (5 bases). Germline values: CDR1 MNHEY, CDR2 SVGAGI. CDR3 length equals 15 residues. V shed 2 bases and J shed 9 bases, with 19 bases lying between them. The CDR3 loop is CASSYRSAGRIQAFF. The CDR3, as DNA: TGTGCCAGCAGTTACCGGTCGGCAGGGAGGATTCAAGCTTTCTTT.

This chain uses TRBV4-1 with TRBJ2-1, with D possibly TRBD1 on 6 matching bases. CDR3 length: 17 amino acids. The V end was cut by 0 bases, the J end by 0 bases, with 12 bases between. CDR1 MGHRA and CDR2 YSYEKL come from the germline V gene. The DNA of the CDR3 is TGCGCCAGCAGCCAAGATGGGACACCGAGCTCCTACAATGAGCAGTTCTTC. Translating gives CASSQDGTPSSYNEQFF.

This clone showed up just once. The V and J genes are TRBV5-1 and TRBJ1-2; the D gene is possibly TRBD1 (6 bases). Trimming shortened V by 2 bases and J by 3 bases, and 26 bases separated the two germline ends. The CDR3 has 19 amino acids. CDR1 and CDR2 from the germline V gene are SGHRS and YFSETQ. The CDR3 DNA reads as TGCGCCAGCAGCTTATCTCCTTTTAGGGGGGGACAACCTCACTATGGCTACACCTTC. As protein: CASSLSPFRGGQPHYGYTF.

V usage is TRBV29-1 and J usage is TRBJ2-7, with TRBD1 matching over 7 bases. Germline V gene sequence: CDR1 SQVTM, CDR2 ANQGSEA. V dropped 4 bases and J dropped 0; count of bases not matched to a gene: 6. The CDR3 is 14 amino acids. In nucleotides, the CDR3 is TGCAGCGTTGGCAGGGACAGCTACTCCTACGAGCAGTACTTC. Amino acid sequence: CSVGRDSYSYEQYF.

In its sample, this clone was seen a few times. V gene TRBV6-6 combines with J gene TRBJ1-5; tentatively, D is TRBD1 (5 bases). The CDR3 totals 12 residues. CDR1 is MNHNY and CDR2 is SVGAGI in the germline V gene (reference sequence). The CDR3 DNA sequence: TGTGTAACCCAGAGGGGAGATCAGCCCCAGCATTTT. Its translation is CVTQRGDQPQHF.

This clone was found a few times. The chain recombines TRBV30 with TRBJ2-3, with TRBD1 matching over 11 bases. The CDR3 is 14 residues long. The V gene end was trimmed by 5 bases and the J gene end by 3 bases; junction bases not matched to a gene: 4. CDR1 and CDR2 (germline): GTSNPN, SVGIG (reference sequence). The CDR3 spells CAWVGDRGTDTQYF. CDR3 DNA sequence: TGTGCCTGGGTTGGGGACAGGGGGACAGATACGCAGTATTTT.

The chain carries TRBV5-1 and TRBJ2-6; D is unresolved. Germline V gene sequence: CDR1 SGHRS, CDR2 YFSETQ. The V and J ends lost 0 bases and 4 bases respectively, with 8 bases between them. The CDR3 contains 15 residues. The CDR3 bases are TGCGCCAGCAGCTTGGTGGGTCTAGGGGCCAACGTCCTGACTTTC. Translating it yields CASSLVGLGANVLTF. The full variable domain, in which reference TRBV5-1 and TRBJ2-6 provide the parts outside the CDR3, is KAGVTQTPRYLIKTRGQQVTLSCSPISGHRSVSWYQQTPGQGLQFLFEYFSETQRNKGNFPGRFSGRQFSNSRSEMNVSTLELGDSALYLCASSLVGLGANVLTFGAGSRLTVL.

The table lists this clone with a count of one. The J gene is TRBJ2-7, the V gene TRBV7-2, with D uncertain. The CDR3 length is 12 residues. In germline, CDR1 is SGHTA, CDR2 FQGNSA. Trimming pared 3 bases from V and 6 bases from J, leaving 9 bases between. The CDR3 loop is CASSFSLREQYF. CDR3 nucleotide sequence: TGTGCCAGCAGCTTCTCGTTGCGCGAGCAGTACTTC.

With regard to this clone: One junction end disagrees with the germline gene, perhaps due to a read error. Other DNA sequences in the sample encode the same CDR3. DNA of the CDR3: TGTGCTAGCAGCGTAGCTGCAGGGGGTCTCCACACTGAAGCTTTCTTT. Translated: CASSVAAGGLHTEAFF. The chain recombines TRBV9 with TRBJ1-1, with 7 nucleotides matching TRBD1. Germline CDR1 and CDR2: SGDLS and YYNGEE. This CDR3 has 16 amino acids.

The V call is TRBV7-3, the J call TRBJ2-1, with D tentatively TRBD1 or TRBD2 (5 bases each). The CDR3 is 14 residues long. With 3 bases removed from V and 8 bases from J, the gap between germline ends came to 14 bases. CDR1 SGHTA and CDR2 FQGTGA come from the germline V gene. The CDR3 loop is CASSFRGYGHEQFF. The CDR3 nucleotides read TGTGCCAGCAGCTTCCGGGGCTACGGGCATGAGCAGTTCTTC.

V gene TRBV4-3 combines with J gene TRBJ2-1; D tentatively reads TRBD1 or TRBD2 (5 bases each). Germline CDR1 and CDR2: LGHNA and YSLEER. This CDR3 is built from 17 residues. V lost 0 bases and J 4 bases, leaving 16 bases between the germline ends. CDR3 nucleotides: TGCGCCAGCAGCCAAGATCGAGGGGCCCGGGTATACAATGAGCAGTTCTTC. It codes for CASSQDRGARVYNEQFF.

J is TRBJ1-2 and V is TRBV7-9, with TRBD1 as a possible D gene (6 bases). The CDR3 is 15 amino acids. V was pared by 5 bases and J by 4 bases, with 17 bases between. Germline-derived CDR1 and CDR2 are SEHNR and FQNEAQ (reference sequence). The CDR3 loop is CASSPRGQVFYGYTF. The CDR3 DNA sequence: TGTGCCAGCAGCCCTAGGGGACAAGTCTTCTATGGCTACACCTTC.

The J gene is TRBJ1-5, the V gene TRBV19; a weak D match, TRBD1 (6 bases). From germline, CDR1 is LNHDA and CDR2 SQIVND (reference sequence). There are 16 residues in the CDR3. V was shortened by 5 bases and J by 3 bases, with 17 bases between the two germline ends. In DNA form, the CDR3 reads TGTGCCAGTAGTTGGACAGCCTTAGCTTCCAATCAGCCCCAGCATTTT. Translating it yields CASSWTALASNQPQHF.

The V call is TRBV6-5, the J call TRBJ1-5; 7 positions match TRBD1. The CDR3 extends over 15 amino acids. Trimming cost V 6 bases and J 11 bases; bases outside gene matches: 16. Germline V gene sequence: CDR1 MNHEY, CDR2 SVGAGI. CDR3 protein: CASSRSGQKPEAQHF. CDR3 nucleotides: TGTGCCAGCAGCCGATCGGGACAGAAACCGGAGGCCCAGCATTTT.

V is TRBV18 and J is TRBJ2-2; D may match TRBD1 or TRBD2 (5 bases each). In germline, CDR1 is KGHSH, CDR2 LQKENI. Between the trimmed V and J ends, which lost 8 bases and 0 bases, there was a span of 13 bases. The CDR3 contains 15 residues. In DNA form, the CDR3 reads TGTGCCAGCAACCATGTGGGGGCGAACACCGGGGAGCTGTTTTTT. Residues: CASNHVGANTGELFF.

The genes are TRBV5-1 and TRBJ1-1; possible D gene TRBD1, 6 bases. V lost 3 bases and J 1 base, leaving 13 bases between the germline ends. The CDR3 runs 15 residues. Germline CDR1 SGHRS, CDR2 YFSETQ. CDR3 DNA: TGCGCCAGCAGCTCCACGGCGACAGGGAACACTGAAGCTTTCTTT. Protein sequence: CASSSTATGNTEAFF.

The chain joins TRBV9 to TRBJ1-3; D unresolved. In germline, CDR1 is SGDLS, CDR2 YYNGEE. The CDR3 has 17 amino acids. V was shortened by 1 base and J by 0 bases, with 14 bases between the two germline ends. The CDR3 nucleotides are TGTGCCAGCAGCGTACACGCGTCTCCTGTCTCTGGAAACACCATATATTTT. This gives the protein CASSVHASPVSGNTIYF. Full variable domain (remainder filled in from reference TRBV9 and TRBJ1-3): DSGVTQTPKHLITATGQRVTLRCSPRSGDLSVYWYQQSLDQGLQFLIQYYNGEERAKGNILERFSAQQFPDLHSELNLSSLELGDSALYFCASSVHASPVSGNTIYFGEGSWLTVV.